This T cell receptor (beta chain) comes out of a study of shared clonotypes between healthy human individuals. TCRdb keeps only in-frame clones here, not all; method: immunoSEQ multiplex PCR. Here the sample spans approximately 600,000 clones, approximately 95% being singletons. Between the trimmed V and J ends, which lost 0 bases and 0 bases, there was a span of 9 bases. This CDR3 has 15 residues. Germline V gives CDR1 MNHNY, CDR2 SVGAGI (reference sequence). CD45RO-negative, CCR7-positively selected cells formed the naive CD8 fraction, excluding terminally differentiated effector memory CD45RA+ cells.

The chain joins TRBV6-6 to TRBJ2-7; either TRBD1 or TRBD2 may supply D (5 bases each). The origin of this receptor is a woman in her thirties in good health. The sample was naive CD8+ T cells sorted from blood. As DNA, the CDR3 is TGTGCCAGCAGTTACTCGCCGGGACCCTCCTACGAGCAGTACTTC. Amino acid sequence: CASSYSPGPSYEQYF.